Listed below are T cell receptor beta chains from one sample, sequenced in a study of metastatic and nonmetastatic thyroid tumors. TCRdb re-called clones from the PCR reads using MiXCR. The table has just under 45,000 clones, 3% to 3.5% seen once. Sequencing input: blood. All receptors derive from a female donor with papillary thyroid cancer or a benign thyroid nodule (not recorded which). Some clones in this sample may be carry-over from other donors' samples. CDR3s include the opening cysteine and the closing phenylalanine or tryptophan. A D gene is named only where the DNA matches it firmly. Clone size is not always given. Where it is, it says once, few, many or a class for expanded clones.

>-|many|TRBJ1-1|TRBV20-1
CSVGALSSHTEAFF
TGCAGTGTCGGGGCTCTATCCAGCCACACTGAAGCTTTCTTT
>TRBD2|many|TRBJ2-2|TRBV20-1
CSARIAGGPGELFF
TGCAGTGCTAGAATAGCGGGAGGGCCCGGGGAGCTGTTTTTT
>TRBD1|many|TRBJ2-2|TRBV6-1
CATYTRDRPGELFF
TGTGCCACCTATACTCGGGACAGGCCCGGGGAGCTGTTTTTT
>-|many|TRBJ2-3|TRBV6-1
CATSTRDTQYF
TGTGCCACCTCGACACGTGATACGCAGTATTTT
>TRBD2|many|TRBJ2-5|TRBV20-1
CSAREGVAGGQETQYF
TGCAGTGCTAGAGAGGGAGTAGCGGGAGGTCAGGAGACCCAGTACTTC
>TRBD1|many|TRBJ1-2|TRBV5-8
CASSKETGNYGYTF
TGTGCCAGCAGCAAAGAGACAGGGAACTATGGCTACACCTTC
>-|-|TRBJ1-2|TRBV5-1
CASSLGRGEGYTF
TGCGCCAGCAGCTTGGGCAGGGGAGAAGGCTACACCTTC
>-|-|TRBJ2-7|TRBV20-1
CSARKDPGGNEQYF
TGCAGTGCTAGAAAAGACCCAGGGGGGAACGAGCAGTACTTC
>TRBD2|-|TRBJ2-7|TRBV6-2/TRBV6-3
CASTSSGSGSEQYF
TGTGCCAGCACTTCTAGCGGGAGTGGGTCCGAACAGTACTTC
>TRBD2|few|TRBJ2-7|TRBV5-1
CASSSLSGVNYEQYF
TGCGCCAGCAGCTCGTTGAGCGGGGTGAACTACGAGCAGTACTTC
>-|few|TRBJ2-7|TRBV12-3/TRBV12-4
CASSLRLGQGGGRAYEQYF
TGTGCCAGCAGTTTAAGACTTGGACAGGGGGGCGGGAGGGCCTACGAGCAGTACTTC
>TRBD2|many|TRBJ2-3|TRBV6-2/TRBV6-3
CASSLTSGSTDTQYF
TGTGCCAGCAGTTTGACTAGCGGGAGCACAGATACGCAGTATTTT
>TRBD2|many|TRBJ2-3|TRBV2
CASRGGLADGQYF
TGTGCCAGCCGCGGGGGACTAGCGGATGGGCAGTATTTT
>-|many|TRBJ2-7|TRBV13
CASTLRGAGEQYF
TGTGCCAGCACCCTAAGGGGGGCGGGTGAGCAGTACTTC
>TRBD1|many|TRBJ1-1|TRBV3-1
CASSQGPTGLTEAFF
TGTGCCAGCAGCCAGGGACCGACAGGGTTGACTGAAGCTTTCTTT
>-|-|TRBJ1-3|TRBV6-2/TRBV6-3
CASSYGQGGNTIYF
TGTGCCAGCAGTTACGGCCAGGGAGGAAACACCATATATTTT
>TRBD1|few|TRBJ2-7|TRBV6-1
CASRPGQLSYEQYF
TGTGCCAGCAGACCGGGACAGCTCTCCTACGAGCAGTACTTC
>-|many|TRBJ2-1|TRBV4-1
CASSQDFGRYNEQFF
TGCGCCAGCAGCCAAGATTTCGGCCGGTACAATGAGCAGTTCTTC
>TRBD1|few|TRBJ2-3|TRBV28
CASSHPGTEDTDTQYF
TGTGCCAGCAGCCACCCCGGGACAGAAGACACAGATACGCAGTATTTT
>-|many|TRBJ2-1|TRBV12-5
CASGLGLEVNEQFF
TGTGCTAGTGGTTTGGGACTAGAGGTCAATGAGCAGTTCTTC
>-|many|TRBJ1-1|TRBV19
CASSIPGLNTEAFF
TGTGCCAGTAGTATTCCAGGCCTGAACACTGAAGCTTTCTTT
>-|many|TRBJ2-1|TRBV12-3/TRBV12-4
CASSFVRSNEQFF
TGTGCCAGCAGTTTTGTCAGATCCAATGAGCAGTTCTTC
>-|many|TRBJ1-1|TRBV6-1
CASSPTAGEAFF
TGTGCCAGCAGCCCTACGGCCGGGGAAGCTTTCTTT
>-|medium-sized|TRBJ2-2|TRBV5-1
CASSLKRNTGELFF
TGCGCCAGCAGCTTAAAGCGGAACACCGGGGAGCTGTTTTTT
>-|few|TRBJ2-7|TRBV6-1
CATRIDYEQYF
TGTGCCACCAGAATTGACTACGAGCAGTACTTC
>-|many|TRBJ1-3|TRBV6-1
CASSQVSGNTIYF
TGTGCCAGCAGTCAAGTCTCTGGAAACACCATATATTTT
>TRBD1|-|TRBJ2-5|TRBV9
CASSGGQGWGETQYF
TGTGCCAGCAGCGGGGGACAGGGATGGGGAGAGACCCAGTACTTC